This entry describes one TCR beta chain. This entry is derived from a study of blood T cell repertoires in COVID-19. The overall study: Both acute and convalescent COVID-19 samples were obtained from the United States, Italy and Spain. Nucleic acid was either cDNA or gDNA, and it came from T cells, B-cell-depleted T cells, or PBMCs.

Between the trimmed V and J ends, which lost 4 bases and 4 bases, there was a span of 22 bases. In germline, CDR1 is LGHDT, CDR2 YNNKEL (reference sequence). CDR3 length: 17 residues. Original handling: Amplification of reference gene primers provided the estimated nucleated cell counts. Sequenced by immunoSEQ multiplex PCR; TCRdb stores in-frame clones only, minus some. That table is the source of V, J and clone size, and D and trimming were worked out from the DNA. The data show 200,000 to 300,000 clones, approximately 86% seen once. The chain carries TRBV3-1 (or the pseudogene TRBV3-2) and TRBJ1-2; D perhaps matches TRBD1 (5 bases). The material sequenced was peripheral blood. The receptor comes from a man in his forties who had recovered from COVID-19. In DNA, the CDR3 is TGTGCCAGCAGCCGGAAAAGCCCTTGGGGCGCCAGCTATGGCTACACCTTC. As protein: CASSRKSPWGASYGYTF.